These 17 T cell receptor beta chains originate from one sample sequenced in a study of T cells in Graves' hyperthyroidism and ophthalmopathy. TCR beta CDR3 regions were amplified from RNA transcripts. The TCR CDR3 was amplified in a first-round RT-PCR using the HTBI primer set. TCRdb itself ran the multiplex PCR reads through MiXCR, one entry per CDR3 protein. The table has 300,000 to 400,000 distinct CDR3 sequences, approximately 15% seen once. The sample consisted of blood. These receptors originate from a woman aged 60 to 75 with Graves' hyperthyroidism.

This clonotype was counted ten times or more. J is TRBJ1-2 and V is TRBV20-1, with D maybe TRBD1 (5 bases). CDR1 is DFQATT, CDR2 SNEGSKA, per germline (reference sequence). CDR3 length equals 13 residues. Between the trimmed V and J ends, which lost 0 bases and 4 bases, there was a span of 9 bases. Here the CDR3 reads CSARDLGTYGYTF. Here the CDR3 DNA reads TGCAGTGCTAGAGATCTAGGGACCTATGGCTACACCTTC.

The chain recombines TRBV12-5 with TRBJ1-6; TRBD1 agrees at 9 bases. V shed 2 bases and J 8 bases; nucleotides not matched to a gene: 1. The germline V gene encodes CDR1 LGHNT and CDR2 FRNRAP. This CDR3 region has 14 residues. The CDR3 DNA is TGTGCTAGTGGTTTGCGGGACAGGGATTCACCCCTCCACTTT. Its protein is CASGLRDRDSPLHF.

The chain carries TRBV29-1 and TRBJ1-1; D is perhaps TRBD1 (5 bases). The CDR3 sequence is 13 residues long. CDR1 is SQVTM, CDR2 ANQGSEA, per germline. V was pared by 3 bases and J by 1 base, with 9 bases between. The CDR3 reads CSVDGTGNTEAFF. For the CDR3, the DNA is TGCAGCGTTGACGGTACAGGGAACACTGAAGCTTTCTTT.

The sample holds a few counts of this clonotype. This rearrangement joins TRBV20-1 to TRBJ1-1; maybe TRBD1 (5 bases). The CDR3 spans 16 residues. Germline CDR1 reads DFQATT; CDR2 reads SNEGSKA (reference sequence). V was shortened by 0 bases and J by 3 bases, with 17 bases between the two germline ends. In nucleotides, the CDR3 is TGCAGTGCTAGAGATCACGGTGGGGCGAGAGACACTGAAGCTTTCTTT. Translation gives CSARDHGGARDTEAFF.

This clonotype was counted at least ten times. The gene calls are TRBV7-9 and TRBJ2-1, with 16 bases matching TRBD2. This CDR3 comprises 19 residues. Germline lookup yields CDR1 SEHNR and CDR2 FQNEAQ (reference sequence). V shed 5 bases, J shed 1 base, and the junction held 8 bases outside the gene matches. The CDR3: CASSPMGLAGGRSYNEQFF. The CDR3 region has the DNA TGTGCCAGCAGCCCCATGGGACTAGCGGGAGGGAGATCCTACAATGAGCAGTTCTTC.

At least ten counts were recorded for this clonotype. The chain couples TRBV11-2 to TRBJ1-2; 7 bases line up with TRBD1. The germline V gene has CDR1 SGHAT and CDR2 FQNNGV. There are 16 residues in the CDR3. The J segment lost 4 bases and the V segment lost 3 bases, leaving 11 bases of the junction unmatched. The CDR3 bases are TGTGCCAGCAGCTTTTCGTCTTCAGGGGGTCCCTATGGCTACACCTTC. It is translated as CASSFSSSGGPYGYTF.

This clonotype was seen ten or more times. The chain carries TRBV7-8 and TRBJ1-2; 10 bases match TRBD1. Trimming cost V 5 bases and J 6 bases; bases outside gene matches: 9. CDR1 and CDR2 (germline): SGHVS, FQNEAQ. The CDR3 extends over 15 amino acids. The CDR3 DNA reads TGTGCCAGCAGCCCTTGGGACAGGGGAGTCGATGGCTACACCTTC. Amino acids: CASSPWDRGVDGYTF.

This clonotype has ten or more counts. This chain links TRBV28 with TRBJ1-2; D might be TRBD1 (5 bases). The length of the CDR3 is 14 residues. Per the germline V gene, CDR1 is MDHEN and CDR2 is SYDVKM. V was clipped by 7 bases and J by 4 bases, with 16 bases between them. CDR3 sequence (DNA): TGTGCCAGCAACCCTCCGGGACTTTTCTATGGCTACACCTTC. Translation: CASNPPGLFYGYTF.

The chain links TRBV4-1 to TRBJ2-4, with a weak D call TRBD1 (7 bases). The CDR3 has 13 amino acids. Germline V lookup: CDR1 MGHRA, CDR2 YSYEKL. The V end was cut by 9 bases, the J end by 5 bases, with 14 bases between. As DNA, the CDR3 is TGCGCCAGTCGACCCAGGGGGGAAAACATTCAGTACTTC. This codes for CASRPRGENIQYF.

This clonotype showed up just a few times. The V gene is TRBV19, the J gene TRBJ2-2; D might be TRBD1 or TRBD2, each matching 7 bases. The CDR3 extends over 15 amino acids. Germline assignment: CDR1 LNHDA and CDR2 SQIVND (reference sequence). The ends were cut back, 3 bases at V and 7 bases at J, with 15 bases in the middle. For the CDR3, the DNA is TGTGCCAGTAGTATCCCTACAGGGGAGGGCGGGGAGCTGTTTTTT. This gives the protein CASSIPTGEGGELFF.

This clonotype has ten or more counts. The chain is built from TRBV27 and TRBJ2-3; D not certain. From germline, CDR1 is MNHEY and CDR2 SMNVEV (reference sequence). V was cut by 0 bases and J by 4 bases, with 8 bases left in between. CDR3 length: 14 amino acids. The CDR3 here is CASSLSYGSDTQYF. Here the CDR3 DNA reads TGTGCCAGCAGTTTATCGTATGGCTCAGATACGCAGTATTTT.

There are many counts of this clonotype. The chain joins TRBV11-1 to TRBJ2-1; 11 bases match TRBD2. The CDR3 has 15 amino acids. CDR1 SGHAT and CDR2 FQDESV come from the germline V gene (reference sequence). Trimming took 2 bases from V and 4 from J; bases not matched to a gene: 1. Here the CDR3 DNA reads TGTGCCAGCAGCTTACTAGCGGGAGGTTACAATGAGCAGTTCTTC. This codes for CASSLLAGGYNEQFF.

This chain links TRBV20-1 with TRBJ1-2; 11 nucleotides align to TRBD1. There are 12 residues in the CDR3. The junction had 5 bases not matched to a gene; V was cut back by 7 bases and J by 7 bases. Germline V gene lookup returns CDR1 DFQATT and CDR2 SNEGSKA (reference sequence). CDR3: CSVSDRGLGYTF. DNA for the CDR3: TGCAGTGTGTCGGACAGGGGGCTTGGCTACACCTTC.

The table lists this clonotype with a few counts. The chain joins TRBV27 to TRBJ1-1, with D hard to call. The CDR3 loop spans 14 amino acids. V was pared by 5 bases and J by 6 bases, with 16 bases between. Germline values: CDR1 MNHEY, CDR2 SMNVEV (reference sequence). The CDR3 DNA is TGTGCCAGCAGTCCCGGGTTACGTGTAGCTGAAGCTTTCTTT. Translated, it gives CASSPGLRVAEAFF.

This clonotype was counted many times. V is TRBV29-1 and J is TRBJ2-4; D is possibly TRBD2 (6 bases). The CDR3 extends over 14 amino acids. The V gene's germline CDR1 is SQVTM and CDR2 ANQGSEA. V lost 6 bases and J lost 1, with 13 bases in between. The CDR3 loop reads CSVSGGMAKNIQYF. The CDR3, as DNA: TGCAGCGTGTCCGGGGGTATGGCCAAAAACATTCAGTACTTC. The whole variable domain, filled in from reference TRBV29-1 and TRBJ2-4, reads SAVISQKPSRDICQRGTSLTIQCQVDSQVTMMFWYRQQPGQSLTLIATANQGSEATYESGFVIDKFPISRPNLTFSTLTVSNMSPEDSSIYLCSVSGGMAKNIQYFGAGTRLSVL.

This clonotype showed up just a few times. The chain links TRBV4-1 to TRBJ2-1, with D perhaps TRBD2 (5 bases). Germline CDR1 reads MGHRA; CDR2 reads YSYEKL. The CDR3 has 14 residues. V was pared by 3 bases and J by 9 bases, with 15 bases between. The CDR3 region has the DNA TGCGCCAGCAGCCAGATCGGGATAACGGGTGAGCAGTTCTTC. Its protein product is CASSQIGITGEQFF.

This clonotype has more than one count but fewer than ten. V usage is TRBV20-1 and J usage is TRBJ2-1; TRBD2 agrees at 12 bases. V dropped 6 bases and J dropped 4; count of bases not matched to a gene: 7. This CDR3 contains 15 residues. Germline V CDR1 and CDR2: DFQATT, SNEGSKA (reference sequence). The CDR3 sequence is CSARLAGVSYNEQFF. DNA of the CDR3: TGCAGTGCCCGACTAGCGGGAGTATCATACAATGAGCAGTTCTTC.